Sequencing of this T cell receptor (beta chain) was carried out in a study of shared clonotypes between healthy human individuals. As defined, naive CD8 cells were CD45RO-negative and positively selected for CCR7, with terminally differentiated effector memory CD45RA+ cells excluded. Points from the study as a whole: What naive subsets generally showed was a larger estimated richness than memory subsets showed. Among donors, clonotype sharing was expected to be affected by sequencing depth. It was only blood that was sampled, and tissue repertoires likely differ.

TCRdb's copy holds only in-frame clones and misses some; the assay was immunoSEQ multiplex PCR. The table lists millions of clones, 85% to 95% of them singletons. V shed 5 bases and J 6 bases; nucleotides not matched to a gene: 10. Germline values: CDR1 SGHVS, CDR2 FNYEAQ. The CDR3 is made up of 14 amino acids. Remarks on this clone: Its specificity is not known.

The specimen was naive CD8+ T cells from PBMCs. The rearrangement joins TRBV7-6 to TRBJ2-7, with 7 positions matching TRBD1. The sequence derives from a man aged 18-30 years in good health. Some clones in this sample may be carry-over from other donors' samples. The CDR3 loop reads CASSGRQGTGEQYF. Written as DNA, the CDR3 is TGTGCCAGCAGCGGTCGACAGGGAACAGGCGAGCAGTACTTC.